The rows below give T cell receptor beta chains drawn from one sample of a study of beta chain features in type 1 diabetes. Assay used: immunoSEQ multiplex PCR; TCRdb lists only in-frame clones, some missing. The sample consists of about 650,000 clones, around 12% of them appearing once. Material for sequencing was naive CD4+ T cells from blood. Receptors originate from a man aged 25-40 years with type 1 diabetes. The CDR3 runs from the conserved cysteine through the conserved F or W. The D gene is left open where the match is weak. A row's size may be missing; if present it is once, few, many or a size class.

d_gene,v_gene,abundance,j_gene,CDR3aa,CDR3nt
.,TRBV14,.,TRBJ1-2,CASSRHGDPGYTF,TGTGCCAGCAGCCGACATGGGGATCCCGGCTACACCTTC
.,TRBV7-9,.,TRBJ2-1,CASSAHRVSLFSYNEQFF,TGTGCCAGCAGCGCCCACCGGGTCTCCCTCTTCTCCTACAATGAGCAGTTCTTC
.,TRBV30,few,TRBJ1-3,CAWSPMSSGNTIYF,TGTGCCTGGAGTCCTATGAGCTCTGGAAACACCATATATTTT
TRBD1,TRBV7-2,.,TRBJ2-7,CASSQRTGFIYEQYF,TGTGCCAGCAGCCAGAGGACAGGCTTTATCTACGAGCAGTACTTC
.,TRBV4-1,.,TRBJ1-6,CASSQPRSSYNSPLHF,TGCGCCAGCAGCCAACCAAGGAGCTCCTATAATTCACCCCTCCACTTT
TRBD1,TRBV15,.,TRBJ2-1,CATSRTKTGKGGDEQFF,TGTGCCACCAGCAGAACGAAGACAGGGAAGGGCGGAGATGAGCAGTTCTTC
.,TRBV9,few,TRBJ2-3,CASRGDTDTQYF,TGTGCCAGCCGCGGGGACACAGATACGCAGTATTTT
.,TRBV6-5,few,TRBJ1-2,CASSYVRGAGYTF,TGTGCCAGCAGTTACGTCAGGGGAGCCGGCTACACCTTC
.,TRBV6-5,few,TRBJ2-5,CASSYGKPKFGTQYF,TGTGCCAGCAGTTACGGCAAACCTAAATTTGGGACCCAGTACTTC
.,TRBV18,few,TRBJ2-3,CASSPGVASTDTQYF,TGTGCCAGCTCTCCGGGAGTAGCTAGCACAGATACGCAGTATTTT
.,TRBV7-9,few,TRBJ2-3,CASSLWATDTQYF,TGTGCCAGCAGCTTATGGGCCACAGATACGCAGTATTTT
.,TRBV6-1,few,TRBJ2-5,CASSVPVRETQYF,TGTGCCAGCAGTGTTCCAGTACGGGAGACCCAGTACTTC
TRBD1,TRBV28,.,TRBJ2-7,CASLGGELPYEQYF,TGTGCCAGCCTAGGGGGCGAACTACCCTACGAGCAGTACTTC
TRBD1,TRBV7-2,few,TRBJ2-5,CASSRAPGTGGFETQYF,TGTGCCAGCAGCCGAGCCCCCGGGACAGGGGGTTTTGAGACCCAGTACTTC
.,TRBV29-1,few,TRBJ2-3,CSVGGGTDTQYF,TGCAGTGTCGGAGGGGGCACAGATACGCAGTATTTT
.,TRBV2,.,TRBJ2-6,CASRRGSGANVLTF,TGTGCCAGCAGAAGGGGCTCTGGGGCCAACGTCCTGACTTTC
.,TRBV6-5,.,TRBJ1-3,CASSYSGDLGNTIYF,TGTGCCAGCAGTTACTCGGGTGATCTGGGAAACACCATATATTTT
.,TRBV2,.,TRBJ1-5,CASSTAYSNQPQHF,TGTGCCAGCAGTACAGCTTATAGCAATCAGCCCCAGCATTTT
.,TRBV9,few,TRBJ1-4,CASSVTGAGEKLFF,TGTGCCAGCAGCGTTACGGGCGCGGGTGAAAAACTGTTTTTT
.,TRBV7-9,.,TRBJ1-5,CASSLIRPGQGTKQPQHF,TGTGCCAGCAGCTTAATCCGTCCTGGCCAGGGTACCAAACAGCCCCAGCATTTT
.,TRBV2,few,TRBJ2-3,CASIVTGSRYTQYF,TGTGCCAGCATCGTGACGGGCTCTCGATATACGCAGTATTTT